This T cell receptor beta chain derives from a study of T cell responses to AZD1222 COVID-19 vaccine. Study-level findings and limits: In the spike-specific TCR repertoire, nearly half reportedly target unmutated variant regions. Compared with day 0, the breadth and depth of the Spike-specific TCR repertoire rose significantly after two doses of AZD1222. Baseline serology detected seropositivity in only six or seven AZD1222 recipients.

Only in-frame clones appear in the TCRdb table, and some are missing; sequencing was by immunoSEQ multiplex PCR. The sample shows over 85,000 clones, over 85% of them seen only once. As regards this clone: As yet, its antigen is unknown.

The J segment lost 3 bases and the V segment lost 0 bases, leaving 10 bases of the junction unmatched. The CDR3 sequence is 18 residues long. Germline CDR1 and CDR2: ENHRY and SYGVKD. This sequence originates from an adult in good health. This rearrangement joins TRBV10-3 to TRBJ1-5; TRBD1 agrees at 8 bases. The sequencing here drew on peripheral blood, taken on day 0 of AZD1222 vaccination. The CDR3 DNA follows: TGTGCCATCAGTGAGTCGGGGCAGGGGGCAGGGGACAATCAGCCCCAGCATTTT. Translated, it gives CAISESGQGAGDNQPQHF.